There are many counts of the clone carrying this T cell receptor (beta chain). Its antigen is not identified. CDR1 and CDR2 (germline): SQVTM, ANQGSEA. The V gene lost 0 bases and the J gene lost 7 bases, with 13 bases spanning the gap. This CDR3 region has 13 residues. From the 5' RACE reads, TCRdb called clonotypes with MiXCR, one entry per CDR3 protein. The table includes approximately 500,000 distinct CDR3 sequences, over 9.5% detected once. The sample is drawn from a study of CD8 T cells in ankylosing spondylitis. Points from the study as a whole: According to the report, clones linked to the disease were significantly enriched in matched synovial fluid samples taken from ankylosing spondylitis patients. CD8+ disease-linked clones were present at relatively low frequencies in blood. What appeared characteristic of ankylosing spondylitis blood was a TCR beta motif of fewer than ten highly homologous variants. Some of the motif variants had earlier been found in reactive arthritis patients' fluid and blood.

This receptor was obtained from a male donor with ankylosing spondylitis. This rearrangement joins TRBV29-1 to TRBJ2-7; D unclear. Sequencing input: blood, either unsorted or a sorted T cell fraction (not recorded which). The CDR3 DNA reads as TGCAGCGTTGAAGAGGAGCAGGTTGGTGAGCAGTACTTC. Protein product: CSVEEEQVGEQYF.